This TCR beta chain was documented in a study of T-cell memory formation after mild COVID-19. Study information: The two donors had largely donor-specific TCR clusters.

Overall study findings and caveats: Clones shrinking between day 15 and 85 showed a balanced CD4/CD8 split, and those that grew later tilted toward CD4+. Cross-reactive memory apparently joined, as some responding clones appeared in pre-infection memory.

V was shortened by 1 base and J by 7 bases, with 9 bases between the two germline ends. Germline CDR1 reads SGHKS; CDR2 reads YYEKEE (reference sequence). The CDR3 runs 13 residues. Using constant-segment primers, 5'RACE produced TCR alpha and TCR beta cDNA libraries carrying sample barcodes and UMIs. MiXCR, run by TCRdb on the 5' RACE reads, gives a single entry per CDR3 protein. The sample lists under 600,000 distinct CDR3 sequences; 20% to 25% were seen once. This clonotype was detected many times. Its target is unknown. The chain is built from TRBV5-5 and TRBJ2-1, with unresolved D. Sequencing was carried out using PBMCs or a T cell subset sorted from them (not recorded which). This TCR was sampled from an adult woman who had mild COVID-19 (a few samples of this study predate the infection). Cell type and time point are not known. The chain's CDR3 is CASSLQVLNEQFF. For the CDR3, the DNA is TGTGCCAGCAGCTTGCAGGTACTTAATGAGCAGTTCTTC.